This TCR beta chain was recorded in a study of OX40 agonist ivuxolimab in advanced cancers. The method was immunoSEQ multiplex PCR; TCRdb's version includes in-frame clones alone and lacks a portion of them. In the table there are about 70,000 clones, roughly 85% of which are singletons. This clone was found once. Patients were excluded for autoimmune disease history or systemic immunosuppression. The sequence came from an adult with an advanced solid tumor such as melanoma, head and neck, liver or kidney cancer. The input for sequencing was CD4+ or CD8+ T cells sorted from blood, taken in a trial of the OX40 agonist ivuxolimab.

The CDR3 region is CASSKRSGLAGAGELFF. The CDR3 DNA follows: TGTGCCAGCAGCAAAAGGTCGGGACTAGCGGGAGCTGGGGAGCTGTTTTTT. The chain uses TRBV5-6 and TRBJ2-2; 14 bases line up with TRBD2. V lost 4 bases and J lost 8; bases outside the gene matches: 10. This CDR3 is built from 17 residues. Germline values: CDR1 SGHDT, CDR2 YYEEEE.